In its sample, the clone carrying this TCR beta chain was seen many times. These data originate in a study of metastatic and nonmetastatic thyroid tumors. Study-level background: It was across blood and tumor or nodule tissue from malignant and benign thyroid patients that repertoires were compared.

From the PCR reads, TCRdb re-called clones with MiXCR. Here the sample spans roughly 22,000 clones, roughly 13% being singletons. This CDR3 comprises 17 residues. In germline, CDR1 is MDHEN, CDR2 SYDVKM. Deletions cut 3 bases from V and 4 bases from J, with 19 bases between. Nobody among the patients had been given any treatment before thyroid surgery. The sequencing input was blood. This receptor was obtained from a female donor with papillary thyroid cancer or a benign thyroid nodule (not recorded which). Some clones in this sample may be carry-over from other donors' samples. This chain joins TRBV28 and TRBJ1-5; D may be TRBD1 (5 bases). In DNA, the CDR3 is TGTGCCAGCAGTTTTAGCGGGGGTAGGAAAAAAAATCAGCCCCAGCATTTT. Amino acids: CASSFSGGRKKNQPQHF. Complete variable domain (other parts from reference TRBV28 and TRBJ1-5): DVKVTQSSRYLVKRTGEKVFLECVQDMDHENMFWYRQDPGLGLRLIYFSYDVKMKEKGDIPEGYSVSREKKERFSLILESASTNQTSMYLCASSFSGGRKKNQPQHFGDGTRLSIL.